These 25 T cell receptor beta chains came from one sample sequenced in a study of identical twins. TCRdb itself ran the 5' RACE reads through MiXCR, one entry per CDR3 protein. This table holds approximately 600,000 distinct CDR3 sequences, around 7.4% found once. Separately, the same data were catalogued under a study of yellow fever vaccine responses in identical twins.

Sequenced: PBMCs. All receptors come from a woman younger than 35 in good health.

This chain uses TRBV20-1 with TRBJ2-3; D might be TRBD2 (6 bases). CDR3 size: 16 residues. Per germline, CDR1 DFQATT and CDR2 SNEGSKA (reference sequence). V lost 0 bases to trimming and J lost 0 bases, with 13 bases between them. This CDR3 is CSARDATSSSTDTQYF. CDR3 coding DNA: TGCAGTGCTAGAGATGCTACTAGCTCTAGCACAGATACGCAGTATTTT.

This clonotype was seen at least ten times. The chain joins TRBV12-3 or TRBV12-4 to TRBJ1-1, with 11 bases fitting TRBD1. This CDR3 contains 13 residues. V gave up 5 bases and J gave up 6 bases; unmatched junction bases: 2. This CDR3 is CASSRDRGAEAFF. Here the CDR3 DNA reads TGTGCCAGCAGTCGGGACAGGGGGGCTGAAGCTTTCTTT.

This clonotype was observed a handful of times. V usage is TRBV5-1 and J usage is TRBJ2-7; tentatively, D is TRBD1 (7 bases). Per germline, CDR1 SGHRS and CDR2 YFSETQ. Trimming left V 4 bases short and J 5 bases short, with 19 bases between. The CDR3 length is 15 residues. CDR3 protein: CASSLTDREVHEQYF. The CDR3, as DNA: TGCGCCAGCAGCCTGACAGACAGGGAGGTCCACGAGCAGTACTTC.

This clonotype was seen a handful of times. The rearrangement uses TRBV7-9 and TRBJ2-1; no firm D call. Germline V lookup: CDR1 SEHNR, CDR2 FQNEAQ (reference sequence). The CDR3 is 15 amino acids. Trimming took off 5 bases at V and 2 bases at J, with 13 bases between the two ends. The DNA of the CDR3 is TGTGCCAGCAGCCCTTGGACGGCTACCTACAATGAGCAGTTCTTC. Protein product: CASSPWTATYNEQFF.

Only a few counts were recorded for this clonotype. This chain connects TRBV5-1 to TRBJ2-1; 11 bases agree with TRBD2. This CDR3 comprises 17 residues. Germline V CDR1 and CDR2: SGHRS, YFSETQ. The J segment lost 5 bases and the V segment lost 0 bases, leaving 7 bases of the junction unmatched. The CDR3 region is CASSLALTSGTNNEQFF. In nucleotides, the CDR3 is TGCGCCAGCAGCTTGGCTTTGACTAGCGGGACAAACAATGAGCAGTTCTTC.

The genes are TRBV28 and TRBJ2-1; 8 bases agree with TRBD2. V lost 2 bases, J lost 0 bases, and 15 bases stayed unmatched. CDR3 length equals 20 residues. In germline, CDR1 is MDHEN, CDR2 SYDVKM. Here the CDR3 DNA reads TGTGCCAGCAGTTTACTCTTCACTTATAGCGGGACCTTCTCCTACAATGAGCAGTTCTTC. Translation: CASSLLFTYSGTFSYNEQFF.

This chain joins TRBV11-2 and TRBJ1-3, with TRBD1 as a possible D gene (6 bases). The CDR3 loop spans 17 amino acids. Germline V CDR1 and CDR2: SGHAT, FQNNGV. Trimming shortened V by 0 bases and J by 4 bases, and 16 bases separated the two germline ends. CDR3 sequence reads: CASSLEGPGAWGNTIYF. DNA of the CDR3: TGTGCCAGCAGCTTAGAGGGGCCGGGGGCGTGGGGAAACACCATATATTTT.

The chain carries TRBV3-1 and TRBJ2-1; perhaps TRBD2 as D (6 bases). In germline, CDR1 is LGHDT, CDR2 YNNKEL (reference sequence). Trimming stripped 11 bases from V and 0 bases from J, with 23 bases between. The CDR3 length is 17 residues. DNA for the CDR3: TGTGCCGGCACCCAAGATCTGGTGGGGGGCTCCTACAATGAGCAGTTCTTC. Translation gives CAGTQDLVGGSYNEQFF.

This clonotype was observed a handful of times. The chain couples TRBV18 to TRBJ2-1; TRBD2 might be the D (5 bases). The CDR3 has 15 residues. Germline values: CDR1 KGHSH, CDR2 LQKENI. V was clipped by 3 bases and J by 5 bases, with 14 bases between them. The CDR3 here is CASSPRLSGNNEQFF. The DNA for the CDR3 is TGTGCCAGCTCACCTAGGCTGAGCGGTAACAATGAGCAGTTCTTC.

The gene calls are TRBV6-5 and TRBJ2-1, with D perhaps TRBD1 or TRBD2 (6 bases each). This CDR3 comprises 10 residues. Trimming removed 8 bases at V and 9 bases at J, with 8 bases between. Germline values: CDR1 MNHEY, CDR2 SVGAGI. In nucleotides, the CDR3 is TGTGCCAGCGGGGGGCGTGAGCAGTTCTTC. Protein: CASGGREQFF.

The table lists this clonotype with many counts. This CDR3 reads CASSRGPPEHYGYTF. CDR3 in DNA: TGTGCCAGCAGCCGCGGACCACCAGAACACTATGGCTACACCTTC. The J gene is TRBJ1-2, the V gene TRBV28, with no clear D. Germline V CDR1 and CDR2: MDHEN, SYDVKM. V lost 6 bases, J lost 3 bases, and 17 bases lay in between. The CDR3 covers 15 residues.

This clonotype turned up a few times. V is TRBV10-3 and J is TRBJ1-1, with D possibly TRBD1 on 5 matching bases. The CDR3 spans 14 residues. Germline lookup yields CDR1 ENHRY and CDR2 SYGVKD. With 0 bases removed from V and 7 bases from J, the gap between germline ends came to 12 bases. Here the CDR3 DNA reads TGTGCCATCAGTGAGTCGTGGGCAGACAGTGAAGCTTTCTTT. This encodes CAISESWADSEAFF.

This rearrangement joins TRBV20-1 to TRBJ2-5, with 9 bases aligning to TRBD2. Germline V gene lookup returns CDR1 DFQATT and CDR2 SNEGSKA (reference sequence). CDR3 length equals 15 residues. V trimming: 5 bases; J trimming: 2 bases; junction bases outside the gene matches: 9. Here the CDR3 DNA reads TGCAGTGCTCTGTTAAGCGGGGGGCCGCAAGAGACCCAGTACTTC. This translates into CSALLSGGPQETQYF.

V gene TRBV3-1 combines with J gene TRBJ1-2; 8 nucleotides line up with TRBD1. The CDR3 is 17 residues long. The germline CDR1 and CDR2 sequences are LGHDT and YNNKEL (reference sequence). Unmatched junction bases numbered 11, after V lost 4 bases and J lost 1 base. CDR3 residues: CASSPFVQGDINYGYTF. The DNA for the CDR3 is TGTGCCAGCAGCCCCTTTGTACAGGGGGATATTAACTATGGCTACACCTTC.

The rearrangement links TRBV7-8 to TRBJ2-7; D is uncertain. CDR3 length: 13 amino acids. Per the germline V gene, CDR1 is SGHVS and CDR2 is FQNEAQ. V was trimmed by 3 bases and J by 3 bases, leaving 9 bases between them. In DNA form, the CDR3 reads TGTGCCAGCAGCTTTGGTTGGAGCTACGAGCAGTACGTC. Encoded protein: CASSFGWSYEQYV.

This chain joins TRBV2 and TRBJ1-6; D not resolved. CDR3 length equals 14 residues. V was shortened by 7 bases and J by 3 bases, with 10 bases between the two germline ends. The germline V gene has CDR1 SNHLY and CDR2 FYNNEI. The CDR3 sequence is CASKGTDYNSPLHF. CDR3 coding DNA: TGTGCCAGCAAGGGCACAGACTATAATTCACCCCTCCACTTT. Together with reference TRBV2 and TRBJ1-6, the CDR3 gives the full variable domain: EPEVTQTPSHQVTQMGQEVILRCVPISNHLYFYWYRQILGQKVEFLVSFYNNEISEKSEIFDDQFSVERPDGSNFTLKIRSTKLEDSAMYFCASKGTDYNSPLHFGNGTRLTVT.

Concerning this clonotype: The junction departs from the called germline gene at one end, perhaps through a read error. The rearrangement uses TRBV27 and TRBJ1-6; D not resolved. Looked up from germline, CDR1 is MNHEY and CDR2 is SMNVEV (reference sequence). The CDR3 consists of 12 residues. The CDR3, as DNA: TGTGCCAGCACCTCCGATAATTCACCCCTCCACTTT. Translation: CASTSDNSPLHF.

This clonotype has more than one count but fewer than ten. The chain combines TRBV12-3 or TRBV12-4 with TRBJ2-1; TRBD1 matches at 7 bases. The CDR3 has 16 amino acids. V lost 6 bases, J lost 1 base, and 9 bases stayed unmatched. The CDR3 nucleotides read TGTGCCAGCAGCTCCGACAGGGTAAATTCCTACAATGAGCAGTTCTTC. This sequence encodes CASSSDRVNSYNEQFF.

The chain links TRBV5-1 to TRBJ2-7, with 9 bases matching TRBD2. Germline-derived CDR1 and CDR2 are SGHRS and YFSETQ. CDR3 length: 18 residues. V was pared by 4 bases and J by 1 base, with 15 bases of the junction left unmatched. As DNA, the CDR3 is TGCGCCAGCAGCCCTTTTTTGGGCGGGACTAGCTCTTCCTACGAGCAGTACTTC. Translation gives CASSPFLGGTSSSYEQYF.

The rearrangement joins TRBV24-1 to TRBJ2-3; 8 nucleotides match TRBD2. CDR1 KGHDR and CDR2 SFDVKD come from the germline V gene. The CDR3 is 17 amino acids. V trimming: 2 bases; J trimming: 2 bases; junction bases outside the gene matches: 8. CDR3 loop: CATSDSAAAGDTDTQYF. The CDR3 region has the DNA TGTGCCACCAGTGATTCGGCGGCAGCGGGGGACACAGATACGCAGTATTTT.

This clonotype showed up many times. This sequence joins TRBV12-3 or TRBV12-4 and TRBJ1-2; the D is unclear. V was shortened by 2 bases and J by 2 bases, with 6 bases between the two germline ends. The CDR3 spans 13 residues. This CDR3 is CASSLQANYGYTF. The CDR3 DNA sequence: TGTGCCAGCAGTTTACAGGCAAACTATGGCTACACCTTC.

The CDR3 nucleotides are TGTGCCAGCAGCTTAAGTTTCGTTTCGGGGGGGCGGTCCTACAATGAGCAGTTCTTC. It translates to CASSLSFVSGGRSYNEQFF. This chain links TRBV11-2 with TRBJ2-1; 8 bases agree with TRBD2. The CDR3 runs to 19 residues. Germline CDR1 and CDR2: SGHAT and FQNNGV. Trimming removed 2 bases from V and 1 base from J; junction bases left unmatched: 13.

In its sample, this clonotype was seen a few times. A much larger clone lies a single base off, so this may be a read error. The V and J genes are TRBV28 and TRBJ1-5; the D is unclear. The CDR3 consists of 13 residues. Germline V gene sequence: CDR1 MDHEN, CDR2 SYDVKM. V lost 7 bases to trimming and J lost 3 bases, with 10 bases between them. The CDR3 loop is CASTFGPNQPQHF. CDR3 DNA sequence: TGTGCCAGCACCTTTGGTCCCAATCAGCCCCAGCATTTT.

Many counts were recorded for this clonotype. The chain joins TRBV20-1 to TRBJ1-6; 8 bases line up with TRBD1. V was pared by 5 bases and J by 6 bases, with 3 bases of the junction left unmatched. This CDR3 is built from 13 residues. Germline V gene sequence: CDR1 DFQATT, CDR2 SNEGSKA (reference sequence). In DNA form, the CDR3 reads TGCAGTGCTGGGACAGGCACTAATTCACCCCTCCACTTT. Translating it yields CSAGTGTNSPLHF.

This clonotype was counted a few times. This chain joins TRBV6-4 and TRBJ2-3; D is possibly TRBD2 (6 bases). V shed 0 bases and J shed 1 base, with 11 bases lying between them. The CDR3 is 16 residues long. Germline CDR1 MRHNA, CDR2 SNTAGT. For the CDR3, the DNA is TGTGCCAGCAGTGACTCGCCGGGGGAGGGCACAGATACGCAGTATTTT. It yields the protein CASSDSPGEGTDTQYF.